This is a list of T cell receptor beta chains from one sample in a study of cytomegalovirus exposure and HLA in healthy donors. Measured with immunoSEQ multiplex PCR; TCRdb has only the in-frame clones, and not every one. Among fewer than 75,000 clones listed, approximately 95% were seen once. The specimen sequenced was PBMCs. All receptors derive from a man younger than 35 in good health and CMV-seronegative. The CDR3 runs from the conserved cysteine through the conserved F or W. A D gene is named only where the DNA matches it firmly. The size of a clone is reported for some rows only, either as once, few or many, or as a class for expanded clones.

V: TRBV18; J: TRBJ2-3; size: -; D: -; DNA: TGTGCCAGCTCACCACTTACGGTAAACACAGATACGCAGTATTTT; CDR3: CASSPLTVNTDTQYF
V: TRBV27; J: TRBJ1-2; size: once; D: TRBD1; DNA: TGTGCCAGCAGTTCGGACAGGGCTAACTATGGCTACACCTTC; CDR3: CASSSDRANYGYTF
V: TRBV28; J: TRBJ2-7; size: -; D: -; DNA: TGTGCCAGCAGTTTATCCACCTACGAGCAGTACTTC; CDR3: CASSLSTYEQYF
V: TRBV19; J: TRBJ1-1; size: -; D: TRBD1; DNA: TGTGCCAGTAGTATAGCCCCCGGACAGGGTACTGAAGCTTTCTTT; CDR3: CASSIAPGQGTEAFF
V: TRBV5-4; J: TRBJ1-5; size: -; D: -; DNA: TGTGCCAGCAGCTTTGAGAATCAGCCCCAGCATTTT; CDR3: CASSFENQPQHF
V: TRBV2; J: TRBJ2-2; size: -; D: -; DNA: TGTGCCAGCAGTGAAGGACTAATCACCGGGGAGCTGTTTTTT; CDR3: CASSEGLITGELFF
V: TRBV18; J: TRBJ1-4; size: -; D: -; DNA: TGTGCCAGCTCGCCTCTCCGGGACGGCGGGGATGAAAAACTGTTTTTT; CDR3: CASSPLRDGGDEKLFF
V: TRBV30; J: TRBJ1-5; size: -; D: TRBD1; DNA: TGTGCCTGGGATTCCGGGACAGGGGATAATCAGCCCCAGCATTTT; CDR3: CAWDSGTGDNQPQHF
V: TRBV15; J: TRBJ1-1; size: -; D: TRBD1; DNA: TGTGCCACCAGCAGAGATGGGCCAGGGGGGTTATTGTCTGAAGCTTTCTTT; CDR3: CATSRDGPGGLLSEAFF
V: TRBV2; J: TRBJ2-7; size: -; D: -; DNA: TGTGCCAGCAGTGAAGGCGGATACGAGCAGTATTTC; CDR3: CASSEGGYEQYF
V: TRBV7-6; J: TRBJ1-2; size: -; D: TRBD1; DNA: TGTGCCAGCAGCCTCCTGATAGGACAGGCCCTTAACTATGGCTACACCTTC; CDR3: CASSLLIGQALNYGYTF
V: TRBV21-1; J: TRBJ1-5; size: -; D: -; DNA: TGTGCCAGCAGCACCGGACACCTAAACGATCAGCCCCAGCATTTT; CDR3: CASSTGHLNDQPQHF
V: TRBV5-4; J: TRBJ1-1; size: -; D: TRBD1; DNA: TGTGCCAGCAGCCCGAAGACAGGGGTTGGTGGTGAAGCTTTCTTT; CDR3: CASSPKTGVGGEAFF
V: TRBV7-8; J: TRBJ1-2; size: -; D: TRBD1; DNA: TGTGCCAGCAGCCTTACCGACAGGGGGGATGGCTACACCTTC; CDR3: CASSLTDRGDGYTF
V: TRBV7-2; J: TRBJ2-7; size: -; D: -; DNA: TGTGCCAGCAGTCGACAGGCACGCACGGTGTTCTACGAGCAGTACTTC; CDR3: CASSRQARTVFYEQYF
V: TRBV18; J: TRBJ2-2; size: -; D: -; DNA: TGTGCCAGCTCACCACCACCGTTTACGGGACTCAAGAACACCGGGGAGCTGTTTTTT; CDR3: CASSPPPFTGLKNTGELFF
V: TRBV7-2; J: TRBJ2-1; size: -; D: TRBD1; DNA: TGTGCCAGCAGCTTAGCCACAGGGGGTCATGAGCAGTTCTTC; CDR3: CASSLATGGHEQFF
V: TRBV11-2; J: TRBJ2-3; size: -; D: TRBD2; DNA: TGTGCCAGCAGCACAGGACTAGCGGGGGGGGATACGCAGTATTTT; CDR3: CASSTGLAGGDTQYF
V: TRBV11-1; J: TRBJ1-1; size: -; D: -; DNA: TGTGCCAGCAGCTCAGGCAGGGATGGCACTGAAGCTTTCTTT; CDR3: CASSSGRDGTEAFF
V: TRBV9; J: TRBJ1-2; size: -; D: TRBD1; DNA: TGTGCCAGCAGCTCCGCCCCGACAGGGGTCGACTACTATGGCTACACCTTC; CDR3: CASSSAPTGVDYYGYTF
V: TRBV25-1; J: TRBJ1-1; size: -; D: TRBD1; DNA: TGTGCCAGCACCCCGGACAGGTGGGGAACTGAAGCTTTCTTT; CDR3: CASTPDRWGTEAFF
V: TRBV6-1; J: TRBJ2-5; size: -; D: -; DNA: TGTGCCAGCCCCAGGGCCCCTGGGGAGACCCAGTACTTC; CDR3: CASPRAPGETQYF
V: TRBV7-9; J: TRBJ1-2; size: -; D: -; DNA: TGTGCCAGCAGCACCATAGGGGCAGGCGGGAGGAGGTATGGCTACACCTTC; CDR3: CASSTIGAGGRRYGYTF